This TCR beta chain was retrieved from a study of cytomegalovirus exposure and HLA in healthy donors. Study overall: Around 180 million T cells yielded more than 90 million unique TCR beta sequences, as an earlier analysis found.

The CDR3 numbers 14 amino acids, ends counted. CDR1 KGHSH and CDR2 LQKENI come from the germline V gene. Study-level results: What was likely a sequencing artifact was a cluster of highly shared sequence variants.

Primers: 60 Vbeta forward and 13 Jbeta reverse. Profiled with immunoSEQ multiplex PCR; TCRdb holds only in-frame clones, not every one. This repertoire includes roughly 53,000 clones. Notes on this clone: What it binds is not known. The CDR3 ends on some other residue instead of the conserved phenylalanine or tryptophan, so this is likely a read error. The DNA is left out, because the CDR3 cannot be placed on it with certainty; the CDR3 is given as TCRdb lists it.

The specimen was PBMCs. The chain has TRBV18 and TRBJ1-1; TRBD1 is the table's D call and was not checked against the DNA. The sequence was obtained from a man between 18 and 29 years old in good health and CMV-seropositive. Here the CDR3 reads CASSPPNNRESTGL.